One and the same sample provided the 29 T cell receptor beta chains below, sequenced in a study of cytomegalovirus exposure and HLA in healthy donors. Using immunoSEQ multiplex PCR, the repertoire was profiled, and TCRdb retains in-frame clones only, with some absent. The sample contains under 80,000 clones, approximately 88% of which appear only once. Sequencing was carried out using PBMCs. The source is a woman aged 18-29 years in good health and CMV-seronegative.

DNA of the CDR3: TGTGCCTGGAGGACCGGGGGGGATCAGCCCCAGCATTTT. Its translation is CAWRTGGDQPQHF. J is TRBJ1-5 and V is TRBV30, with a weak D call TRBD1 (5 bases). Deletions cut 3 bases from V and 5 bases from J, with 11 bases between. This CDR3 has 13 residues. Germline CDR1 and CDR2: GTSNPN and SVGIG (reference sequence).

The genes are TRBV30 and TRBJ1-1; 8 nucleotides align to TRBD1. Germline trimming cut 1 base from V and 3 bases from J; bases unmatched to any gene: 4. The germline V gene encodes CDR1 GTSNPN and CDR2 SVGIG (reference sequence). CDR3 size: 14 residues. The CDR3 sequence: CAWSAGGGDTEAFF. CDR3 coding DNA: TGTGCCTGGAGTGCAGGGGGCGGGGACACTGAAGCTTTCTTT.

The chain joins TRBV6-5 to TRBJ1-1; unclear D gene. In germline, CDR1 is MNHEY, CDR2 SVGAGI. The CDR3 has 14 residues. V was clipped by 4 bases and J by 1 base, with 10 bases between them. In DNA, the CDR3 is TGTGCCAGCAGTTTGGTGGCGGGGAACACTGAAGCTTTCTTT. This sequence encodes CASSLVAGNTEAFF.

J is TRBJ2-3 and V is TRBV11-2; 7 bases line up with TRBD2. The V gene end was trimmed by 3 bases and the J gene end by 6 bases; junction bases not matched to a gene: 6. The CDR3 is made up of 14 amino acids. Germline-derived CDR1 and CDR2 are SGHAT and FQNNGV. The CDR3 region is CASSLGGGFDTQYF. DNA of the CDR3: TGTGCCAGCAGCTTGGGCGGGGGATTCGATACGCAGTATTTT.

This sequence joins TRBV7-9 and TRBJ2-4; 8 bases map to TRBD1. This CDR3 contains 16 residues. Trimming at V came to 4 bases and at J to 1 base, leaving 6 bases not matched to a gene. Per germline, CDR1 SEHNR and CDR2 FQNEAQ (reference sequence). The CDR3 loop is CASSSRTGPAKNIQYF. The CDR3 bases are TGTGCCAGCAGCTCCCGGACAGGGCCCGCCAAAAACATTCAGTACTTC.

The chain uses TRBV5-1 and TRBJ1-6, with 8 bases that match TRBD1. CDR3 length: 15 residues. V shed 1 base, J shed 8 bases, and the junction held 5 bases outside the gene matches. From germline, CDR1 is SGHRS and CDR2 YFSETQ. As DNA, the CDR3 is TGCGCCAGCAGCTTGAGTGGACAGGGCTATTCACCCCTCCACTTT. Its translation: CASSLSGQGYSPLHF.

The rearrangement links TRBV7-6 to TRBJ1-4; TRBD1 matches 7 bases. Germline V lookup: CDR1 SGHVS, CDR2 FNYEAQ. The CDR3 length is 14 residues. V lost 3 bases, J lost 8 bases, and 6 bases stayed unmatched. The CDR3 nucleotides are TGTGCCAGCAGCTTGCCCGCGACAGGGGAAAAACTGTTTTTT. This sequence encodes CASSLPATGEKLFF.

The chain is built from TRBV19 and TRBJ1-1, with no clear D. In germline, CDR1 is LNHDA, CDR2 SQIVND (reference sequence). This CDR3 region has 13 residues. V was shortened by 4 bases and J by 3 bases, with 9 bases between the two germline ends. The CDR3 spells CASSNLRDTEAFF. In nucleotides, the CDR3 is TGTGCCAGTAGTAACCTCCGGGACACTGAAGCTTTCTTT.

The chain employs TRBV7-8 and TRBJ1-4; no clear D. The CDR3 is 12 amino acids. CDR1 is SGHVS, CDR2 FQNEAQ, per germline. The V end lost 8 bases, the J end lost 6 bases, and 10 bases lay between the germline ends. The CDR3 nucleotides are TGTGCCAGCGGGCCCGAAGATGAAAAACTGTTTTTT. Translated, it gives CASGPEDEKLFF.

This clone appeared a few times. The rearrangement joins TRBV4-2 to TRBJ2-2; 7 bases fit TRBD2. Germline CDR1 LGHNA, CDR2 YNFKEQ. With 3 bases clipped from V and 2 bases from J, the junction kept 9 bases outside the gene matches. This CDR3 has 17 amino acids. In DNA form, the CDR3 reads TGTGCCAGCAGCCACAGAGTCCAGCGGGGAAACACCGGGGAGCTGTTTTTT. Protein sequence: CASSHRVQRGNTGELFF.

CDR3 amino acids: CASSLDRASLDTQYF. The CDR3 DNA reads TGCGCCAGCAGCTTGGACAGGGCATCTTTAGATACGCAGTATTTT. V and J are TRBV5-1 and TRBJ2-3, with D maybe TRBD1 (6 bases). Germline V gives CDR1 SGHRS, CDR2 YFSETQ. V was clipped by 0 bases and J by 5 bases, with 13 bases between them. This CDR3 region has 15 residues.

The genes are TRBV27 and TRBJ2-7; 12 bases agree with TRBD2. After removal of 6 bases from V and 3 bases from J, the junction contained 0 bases not matched to a gene. The germline V gene has CDR1 MNHEY and CDR2 SMNVEV (reference sequence). This CDR3 contains 13 residues. The CDR3 spells CASRLAGGYEQYF. For the CDR3, the DNA is TGTGCCAGCAGACTAGCGGGGGGCTACGAGCAGTACTTC.

V and J are TRBV5-4 and TRBJ1-2, with 10 bases fitting TRBD1. Germline V gives CDR1 SGHNT, CDR2 YYREEE (reference sequence). The ends lost 4 bases at V and 3 bases at J; junction bases unmatched: 6. The CDR3 loop spans 15 amino acids. The CDR3 sequence is CASSRGTGVDYGYTF. The CDR3 DNA reads as TGTGCCAGCAGCCGCGGGACAGGGGTCGACTATGGCTACACCTTC.

The genes are TRBV15 and TRBJ2-7; maybe TRBD1 (5 bases). The CDR3 totals 16 residues. From germline, CDR1 is LNHNV and CDR2 YYDKDF (reference sequence). V lost 3 bases and J 0 bases, leaving 15 bases between the germline ends. The CDR3 loop is CATSRSPDRPSYEQYF. The CDR3 coding sequence is TGTGCCACCAGCAGGTCTCCCGACAGACCCTCCTACGAGCAGTACTTC.

V usage is TRBV6-1 and J usage is TRBJ2-4, with 12 bases that match TRBD2. The CDR3 covers 16 residues. Losses at the gene ends were 2 bases for V and 2 bases for J; bases not matched to a gene: 1. CDR1 is MNHNS and CDR2 is SASEGT in the germline V gene. The CDR3 bases are TGTGCCAGCAGTGAACTAGCGGGGGGGCCCAAAAACATTCAGTACTTC. Protein: CASSELAGGPKNIQYF.

The gene calls are TRBV6-4 and TRBJ1-6; TRBD1 agrees at 10 bases. The V and J ends lost 6 bases and 2 bases, in that order; junction bases with no gene match: 4. CDR3 length: 16 residues. The germline V gene encodes CDR1 MRHNA and CDR2 SNTAGT. The CDR3 sequence: CASRPDRGTYNSPLHF. CDR3 in DNA: TGTGCCAGCAGGCCGGACAGGGGGACCTATAATTCACCCCTCCACTTT.

The V call is TRBV18, the J call TRBJ1-1; D is uncertain. Trimming took 2 bases from V and 3 from J, leaving 10 bases between them. Germline values: CDR1 KGHSH, CDR2 LQKENI. CDR3 length: 14 amino acids. CDR3 amino acids: CASSPYEGYTEAFF. As DNA, the CDR3 is TGTGCCAGCTCACCATACGAGGGATACACTGAAGCTTTCTTT. The full variable domain, rest sourced from reference TRBV18 and TRBJ1-1, is NAGVMQNPRHLVRRRGQEARLRCSPMKGHSHVYWYRQLPEEGLKFMVYLQKENIIDESGMPKERFSAEFPKEGPSILRIQQVVRGDSAAYFCASSPYEGYTEAFFGQGTRLTVV.

This chain connects TRBV6-5 to TRBJ1-4; D remains ambiguous. This CDR3 has 14 residues. Germline assignment: CDR1 MNHEY and CDR2 SVGAGI. The V gene lost 5 bases and the J gene lost 0 bases, with 7 bases spanning the gap. The CDR3, as DNA: TGTGCCAGCAGTGCCCACTCAACTAATGAAAAACTGTTTTTT. Its translation: CASSAHSTNEKLFF.

V usage is TRBV4-2 and J usage is TRBJ1-6, with TRBD1 matching 9 bases. Germline V lookup: CDR1 LGHNA, CDR2 YNFKEQ. The J segment lost 0 bases and the V segment lost 5 bases, leaving 5 bases of the junction unmatched. The CDR3 totals 17 residues. The CDR3 region is CASSLQGASSYNSPLHF. CDR3 in DNA: TGTGCCAGCAGCTTACAGGGGGCGAGCTCCTATAATTCACCCCTCCACTTT.

The J gene is TRBJ2-7, the V gene TRBV30; TRBD1 agrees at 7 bases. Germline-derived CDR1 and CDR2 are GTSNPN and SVGIG (reference sequence). The ends lost 4 bases at V and 4 bases at J; junction bases unmatched: 7. This CDR3 is built from 13 residues. Here the CDR3 reads CAWNRETGYEQYF. In DNA form, the CDR3 reads TGTGCCTGGAACCGTGAGACAGGGTACGAGCAGTACTTC. Full variable domain (remainder filled in from reference TRBV30 and TRBJ2-7): SQTIHQWPATLVQPVGSPLSLECTVEGTSNPNLYWYRQAAGRGLQLLFYSVGIGQISSEVPQNLSASRPQDRQFILSSKKLLLSDSGFYLCAWNRETGYEQYFGPGTRLTVT.

This clone appeared a few times. The CDR3 protein is CASSLAAGGDTGELFF. The CDR3 DNA reads as TGCGCCAGCAGCTTGGCAGCGGGGGGAGACACCGGGGAGCTGTTTTTT. The V gene is TRBV5-1, the J gene TRBJ2-2, with 9 positions matching TRBD2. Germline CDR1 reads SGHRS; CDR2 reads YFSETQ. The CDR3 has 16 residues. The ends lost 0 bases at V and 3 bases at J; junction bases unmatched: 3. Full variable domain (rest looked up from reference TRBV5-1 and TRBJ2-2): KAGVTQTPRYLIKTRGQQVTLSCSPISGHRSVSWYQQTPGQGLQFLFEYFSETQRNKGNFPGRFSGRQFSNSRSEMNVSTLELGDSALYLCASSLAAGGDTGELFFGEGSRLTVL.

The chain couples TRBV28 to TRBJ1-5, with no clear D. Per the germline V gene, CDR1 is MDHEN and CDR2 is SYDVKM. The CDR3 spans 12 residues. Between the trimmed V and J ends, which lost 3 bases and 5 bases, there was a span of 5 bases. Here the CDR3 reads CASSFSDQPQHF. The CDR3 DNA is TGTGCCAGCAGTTTCAGCGATCAGCCCCAGCATTTT.

The J gene is TRBJ2-7, the V gene TRBV14, with 13 nucleotides matching TRBD2. The CDR3 spans 15 residues. The V and J ends lost 0 bases and 4 bases, in that order; junction bases with no gene match: 0. CDR1 SGHDN and CDR2 FVKESK come from the germline V gene. The DNA of the CDR3 is TGTGCCAGCAGCCAAGAGACTAGCGGGAGGTACGAGCAGTACTTC. It yields the protein CASSQETSGRYEQYF.

The V call is TRBV11-2, the J call TRBJ2-7; maybe TRBD1 (5 bases). V was clipped by 6 bases and J by 3 bases, with 15 bases between them. Germline V gene sequence: CDR1 SGHAT, CDR2 FQNNGV. The CDR3 contains 14 residues. CDR3 protein: CASSISNRFYEQYF. The CDR3 DNA reads as TGTGCCAGCAGTATTAGTAACAGGTTCTACGAGCAGTACTTC.

The V call is TRBV7-9, the J call TRBJ1-1; 10 bases line up with TRBD1. CDR1 and CDR2 from the germline V gene are SEHNR and FQNEAQ (reference sequence). J was trimmed by 1 base and V by 1 base; bases with no gene match: 12. The CDR3 is made up of 19 amino acids. The CDR3 loop is CASSLGLMRTGGENTEAFF. CDR3 DNA: TGTGCCAGCAGCTTAGGTCTTATGAGGACAGGGGGGGAGAACACTGAAGCTTTCTTT. Full variable domain (rest looked up from reference TRBV7-9 and TRBJ1-1): DTGVSQNPRHKITKRGQNVTFRCDPISEHNRLYWYRQTLGQGPEFLTYFQNEAQLEKSRLLSDRFSAERPKGSFSTLEIQRTEQGDSAMYLCASSLGLMRTGGENTEAFFGQGTRLTVV.

The J gene is TRBJ1-1, the V gene TRBV30; D unresolved. Trimming cost V 0 bases and J 1 base, with 9 bases left between them. CDR3 length: 14 amino acids. Germline values: CDR1 GTSNPN, CDR2 SVGIG (reference sequence). CDR3 sequence: CAWSVWESNTEAFF. The CDR3 DNA sequence: TGTGCCTGGAGTGTATGGGAGTCGAACACTGAAGCTTTCTTT.

For the CDR3, the DNA is TGTGCCATCAGTGTGCGGGGGGAGGGGACTGAAGCTTTCTTT. Amino acid sequence: CAISVRGEGTEAFF. V gene TRBV10-3 combines with J gene TRBJ1-1; TRBD1 might be the D (5 bases). Germline CDR1 reads ENHRY; CDR2 reads SYGVKD. Trimming shortened V by 4 bases and J by 5 bases, and 14 bases separated the two germline ends. The CDR3 contains 14 residues.

This sequence joins TRBV16 and TRBJ1-5, with a weak D call TRBD1 (5 bases). Trimming left V 4 bases short and J 6 bases short, with 13 bases between. Looked up from germline, CDR1 is KGHSY and CDR2 is FQNENV. The CDR3 runs to 14 residues. In DNA, the CDR3 is TGTGCCAGCAGCCCTGGGGGGAATATTCAGCCCCAGCATTTT. Protein product: CASSPGGNIQPQHF. Full variable domain (missing parts from reference TRBV16 and TRBJ1-5): GEEVAQTPKHLVRGEGQKAKLYCAPIKGHSYVFWYQQVLKNEFKFLISFQNENVFDETGMPKERFSAKCLPNSPCSLEIQATKLEDSAVYFCASSPGGNIQPQHFGDGTRLSIL.

This chain joins TRBV5-4 and TRBJ2-7; the D gene is possibly TRBD1 (5 bases). CDR3 size: 14 residues. With 4 bases removed from V and 2 bases from J, the gap between germline ends came to 13 bases. Germline values: CDR1 SGHNT, CDR2 YYREEE (reference sequence). The CDR3 nucleotides read TGTGCCAGCAGCAATCAGGGATTCGCCTACGAGCAGTACTTC. Translated: CASSNQGFAYEQYF.